The clone carrying this TCR beta chain was counted ten times or more. The antigen is not known. One entry per CDR3 protein results from TCRdb running MiXCR on the 5' RACE reads. The data show under 25,000 distinct CDR3 sequences, 6.9% seen once. Germline loops: CDR1 LNHNV, CDR2 YYDKDF (reference sequence). The germline V and J ends were trimmed by 6 bases and 3 bases, with 23 bases remaining between them. This CDR3 has 17 amino acids. Time point noted: sample taken at primary tumor resection. Frozen PBMC, nontumor lung or tumor provided whole RNA, which was sequenced unsorted. This sample was included in a study of spatial heterogeneity in lung cancer. The overall study: Detected sequences consistently included more beta-chain ones than alpha-chain ones. Each unique TCR and UMI combination was seen more than ten times on average in raw reads. Findings of the study overall: Detection of ubiquitous tumor TCRs in blood was higher at resection than follow-up.

This clonotype originated in a male donor with early-stage non-small cell lung cancer. The gene calls are TRBV15 and TRBJ1-1, with D maybe TRBD1 (6 bases). The source was PBMCs, collected at surgery. The CDR3 bases are TGTGCCACCAGGGAAGACAGGTCCGCGTTTATATACACTGAAGCTTTCTTT. As protein: CATREDRSAFIYTEAFF.